The 27 T cell receptor beta chains below all came from one sample that was sequenced in a study of blood T cell repertoires in COVID-19. This table comes from immunoSEQ multiplex PCR, and its TCRdb copy is limited to in-frame clones, with some not included. The sample carries 300,000 to 400,000 clones, 80% to 90% recorded once. The sequencing sample was made of PBMCs or T cells enriched from blood (not recorded which). All receptors derive from a young man who had recovered from COVID-19.

The chain links TRBV27 to TRBJ1-2, with TRBD1 as a possible D gene (5 bases). Trimming removed 6 bases at V and 8 bases at J, with 16 bases between. Germline lookup yields CDR1 MNHEY and CDR2 SMNVEV (reference sequence). The CDR3 totals 13 residues. The CDR3 DNA reads TGTGCCAGCAGACTTGGGGCCGGAGGGGGCTACACCTTC. This translates into CASRLGAGGGYTF.

In DNA, the CDR3 is TGCAGCGCTCCCCCTGGGGGGGCTTGGGAGACCCAGTACTTC. As protein: CSAPPGGAWETQYF. V gene TRBV29-1 combines with J gene TRBJ2-5; maybe TRBD2 (7 bases). The CDR3 is made up of 14 amino acids. Germline V lookup: CDR1 SQVTM, CDR2 ANQGSEA. Trimming removed 7 bases at V and 5 bases at J, with 20 bases between.

The chain combines TRBV28 with TRBJ2-7; 9 positions match TRBD1. The CDR3 runs to 14 residues. Germline V lookup: CDR1 MDHEN, CDR2 SYDVKM. In nucleotides, the CDR3 is TGTGCTACCCTCGGACAGGGGCTTTCCTACGAGCAGTACTTC. Its translation is CATLGQGLSYEQYF.

This clone was seen only once. This chain links TRBV7-8 with TRBJ2-5; 9 bases fit TRBD2. V was pared by 5 bases and J by 2 bases, with 6 bases of the junction left unmatched. The CDR3 contains 15 residues. CDR1 SGHVS and CDR2 FQNEAQ come from the germline V gene. The CDR3 bases are TGTGCCAGCAGCCCCCGCGCGGGAGGGCAAGAGACCCAGTACTTC. Its translation: CASSPRAGGQETQYF.

In its sample, this clone was seen a few times. The rearrangement joins TRBV15 to TRBJ1-1, with D unclear. The CDR3 sequence is 14 residues long. V was clipped by 4 bases and J by 6 bases, with 15 bases between them. CDR1 is LNHNV, CDR2 YYDKDF, per germline (reference sequence). DNA of the CDR3: TGTGCCACCAGCACAAGAAAAACGGGATCTGAAGCTTTCTTT. This gives the protein CATSTRKTGSEAFF.

The chain has TRBV5-1 and TRBJ1-2; D may be TRBD1 (6 bases). The CDR3 length is 16 residues. The V and J ends lost 4 bases and 4 bases respectively, with 20 bases between them. Germline CDR1 and CDR2: SGHRS and YFSETQ. CDR3 protein: CASSAHRDTLPYGYTF. The DNA of the CDR3 is TGCGCCAGCAGCGCTCACCGGGACACTCTTCCCTATGGCTACACCTTC.

The rearrangement links TRBV19 to TRBJ2-7; D possibly corresponds to TRBD1 (6 bases). V dropped 4 bases and J dropped 1 base, with 11 bases sitting between them. The germline V gene has CDR1 LNHDA and CDR2 SQIVND (reference sequence). This CDR3 contains 14 residues. The CDR3 region is CASSSRGQSYEQYF. The DNA of the CDR3 is TGTGCCAGTAGTAGCAGGGGTCAATCCTACGAGCAGTACTTC.

The rearrangement links TRBV6-2 or TRBV6-3 to TRBJ1-1; D unresolved. The CDR3 is made up of 13 amino acids. V gave up 0 bases and J gave up 10 bases, with 12 bases separating them. Germline V gene data show CDR1 as MNHEY and CDR2 as SVGEGT. The CDR3 DNA sequence: TGTGCCAGCAGTTACTCGACCGGGAGGGCAGCTTTCTTT. Residues: CASSYSTGRAAFF.

J is TRBJ1-4 and V is TRBV6-5; TRBD1 aligns across 11 bases. There are 15 residues in the CDR3. After removal of 5 bases from V and 7 bases from J, the junction contained 6 bases not matched to a gene. From germline, CDR1 is MNHEY and CDR2 SVGAGI. The CDR3 DNA sequence: TGTGCCAGCAGTACCTTGGACAGGGGGCGTGAAAAACTGTTTTTT. Protein: CASSTLDRGREKLFF.

The V call is TRBV6-2 or TRBV6-3, the J call TRBJ2-1; TRBD1 aligns across 10 bases. V was clipped by 2 bases and J by 8 bases; unmatched bases: 0. Germline V CDR1 and CDR2: MNHEY, SVGEGT. This CDR3 is 13 amino acids long. The CDR3, as DNA: TGTGCCAGCAGTTACGGGACAGGGGATGAGCAGTTCTTC. This translates into CASSYGTGDEQFF.

The rearrangement uses TRBV6-5 and TRBJ2-1; tentative D call: TRBD2 (5 bases). V lost 4 bases to trimming and J lost 12 bases, with 13 bases between them. This CDR3 comprises 12 residues. Germline lookup yields CDR1 MNHEY and CDR2 SVGAGI. CDR3 protein: CASSSVGVAQFF. The CDR3 DNA sequence: TGTGCCAGCAGTTCCGTCGGGGTGGCGCAGTTCTTC.

The CDR3 reads CASTTSTLSSYNEQFF. As DNA, the CDR3 is TGTGCCAGCACCACTTCGACACTCAGCTCCTACAATGAGCAGTTCTTC. The chain recombines TRBV28 with TRBJ2-1; D not certain. Germline V lookup: CDR1 MDHEN, CDR2 SYDVKM. The CDR3 length is 16 residues. V was cut by 7 bases and J by 0 bases, with 16 bases left in between. The full variable domain, rest sourced from reference TRBV28 and TRBJ2-1, is DVKVTQSSRYLVKRTGEKVFLECVQDMDHENMFWYRQDPGLGLRLIYFSYDVKMKEKGDIPEGYSVSREKKERFSLILESASTNQTSMYLCASTTSTLSSYNEQFFGPGTRLTVL.

The J gene is TRBJ1-5, the V gene TRBV7-9; the D is unclear. The CDR3 has 14 residues. In germline, CDR1 is SEHNR, CDR2 FQNEAQ (reference sequence). The ends were cut back, 3 bases at V and 0 bases at J, with 6 bases in the middle. Here the CDR3 reads CASSFTASNQPQHF. CDR3 DNA sequence: TGTGCCAGCAGCTTTACAGCTAGCAATCAGCCCCAGCATTTT.

The chain recombines TRBV19 with TRBJ2-7; TRBD2 matches at 8 bases. The length of the CDR3 is 15 residues. The J segment lost 6 bases and the V segment lost 0 bases, leaving 7 bases of the junction unmatched. Germline V CDR1 and CDR2: LNHDA, SQIVND (reference sequence). CDR3 DNA: TGTGCCAGTAGTATAGATGGGACTAGATCTGTCGAGCAGTACTTC. Amino acid sequence: CASSIDGTRSVEQYF.

This clone showed up just once. This chain connects TRBV14 to TRBJ2-2; possible D gene TRBD2, 7 bases. Germline-derived CDR1 and CDR2 are SGHDN and FVKESK. V was pared by 2 bases and J by 5 bases, with 21 bases between. The CDR3 is 18 residues long. CDR3 region: CASSQFRRGAGETGELFF. The CDR3 nucleotides read TGTGCCAGCAGCCAATTCCGCCGGGGGGCGGGAGAGACCGGGGAGCTGTTTTTT.

A note on this clone: Its ends do not fully match the called genes, so a read error is possible. The J gene is TRBJ2-1, the V gene TRBV25-1; D possibly corresponds to TRBD2 (6 bases). Germline V gives CDR1 MGHDK, CDR2 SYGVNS. This CDR3 is built from 15 residues. The CDR3 DNA reads TGTGCCAGCAATGAAGGAGGGGATCCCTACAATGAGCAGTTCTTC. Translated, it gives CASNEGGDPYNEQFF.

This sequence joins TRBV12-5 and TRBJ1-2, with D unresolved. Looked up from germline, CDR1 is LGHNT and CDR2 is FRNRAP. This CDR3 region has 14 residues. V was shortened by 1 base and J by 5 bases, with 11 bases between the two germline ends. CDR3 in amino acids: CASGLAPQIYGYTF. The DNA of the CDR3 is TGTGCTAGTGGTTTGGCACCTCAGATTTATGGCTACACCTTC. Variable domain in full (rest from reference TRBV12-5 and TRBJ1-2): DARVTQTPRHKVTEMGQEVTMRCQPILGHNTVFWYRQTMMQGLELLAYFRNRAPLDDSGMPKDRFSAEMPDATLATLKIQPSEPRDSAVYFCASGLAPQIYGYTFGSGTRLTVV.

The J gene is TRBJ2-5, the V gene TRBV28; possibly TRBD1 for D (5 bases). Looked up from germline, CDR1 is MDHEN and CDR2 is SYDVKM. Trimming removed 8 bases at V and 5 bases at J, with 15 bases between. The CDR3 spans 13 residues. CDR3 protein: CASSTGGAETQYF. For the CDR3, the DNA is TGTGCCAGCTCAACAGGCGGCGCGGAGACCCAGTACTTC.

CDR3 bases: TGTGCCAGCAACCCGGGGAGGGAGGTTGGTGAGCAGTACTTC. Its translation: CASNPGREVGEQYF. J is TRBJ2-7 and V is TRBV9, with 7 nucleotides matching TRBD2. V lost 6 bases, J lost 7 bases, and 13 bases stayed unmatched. This CDR3 has 14 residues. Germline CDR1 SGDLS, CDR2 YYNGEE.

CDR3 sequence: CATMGTGTSSYEQYF. CDR3 DNA: TGTGCCACCATGGGGACAGGTACCTCCTCCTACGAGCAGTACTTC. The chain has TRBV6-5 and TRBJ2-7, with 8 bases lining up with TRBD1. With V trimmed by 10 bases and J by 0 bases, 11 bases remained unmatched. The V gene's germline CDR1 is MNHEY and CDR2 SVGAGI. There are 15 residues in the CDR3.

This clone was recorded only once. The chain uses TRBV25-1 and TRBJ1-6; D gene ambiguous. CDR1 MGHDK and CDR2 SYGVNS come from the germline V gene. This CDR3 spans 17 amino acids. Between the trimmed V and J ends, which lost 7 bases and 0 bases, there was a span of 16 bases. The CDR3 DNA sequence: TGTGCCAGCAATGCGGCCCGACTGAACTCCTATAATTCACCCCTCCACTTT. Its protein product is CASNAARLNSYNSPLHF. Supplemented by reference TRBV25-1 and TRBJ1-6, the full variable domain reads EADIYQTPRYLVIGTGKKITLECSQTMGHDKMYWYQQDPGMELHLIHYSYGVNSTEKGDLSSESTVSRIRTEHFPLTLESARPSHTSQYLCASNAARLNSYNSPLHFGNGTRLTVT.

V is TRBV19 and J is TRBJ1-2; 7 bases map to TRBD1. This CDR3 is built from 17 residues. Losses at the gene ends were 7 bases for V and 1 base for J; bases not matched to a gene: 15. The germline CDR1 and CDR2 sequences are LNHDA and SQIVND (reference sequence). CDR3 region: CASTHQTGWLLNYGYTF. The CDR3 DNA reads as TGTGCCAGTACCCATCAGACAGGGTGGTTACTTAACTATGGCTACACCTTC.

This chain links TRBV6-5 with TRBJ1-3, with TRBD1 identical over 9 bases. J lost 6 bases, V lost 8 bases, and 5 bases had no gene match. Germline V CDR1 and CDR2: MNHEY, SVGAGI. The CDR3 runs to 13 residues. CDR3 residues: CASRDREKNTIYF. The CDR3 DNA sequence: TGTGCCAGCCGGGACAGGGAGAAAAACACCATATATTTT.

This chain joins TRBV7-9 and TRBJ2-3; D is unclear. Germline V gene sequence: CDR1 SEHNR, CDR2 FQNEAQ (reference sequence). V lost 1 base and J 2 bases, leaving 10 bases between the germline ends. CDR3 length: 15 residues. CDR3 in amino acids: CASSLVVLVTDTQYF. The CDR3 DNA follows: TGTGCCAGCAGCTTAGTAGTCCTAGTCACAGATACGCAGTATTTT.

The chain has TRBV19 and TRBJ2-1; D ambiguous. The CDR3 consists of 15 residues. The V end lost 3 bases, the J end lost 4 bases, and 13 bases lay between the germline ends. CDR1 is LNHDA, CDR2 SQIVND, per germline (reference sequence). The CDR3 region has the DNA TGTGCCAGTAGTATTTCCGGCGGCCCGTACAATGAGCAGTTCTTC. Residues: CASSISGGPYNEQFF.

In nucleotides, the CDR3 is TGCGCCAGCAGTGAGGTCGGCGGGACTGAAGCTTTCTTT. Amino acids: CASSEVGGTEAFF. This rearrangement joins TRBV10-2 to TRBJ1-1; D unresolved. V was pared by 2 bases and J by 5 bases, with 9 bases between. CDR3 length equals 13 residues. Germline CDR1 WSHSY, CDR2 SAAADI.

The CDR3 reads CASSPQGNTEAFF. In DNA, the CDR3 is TGCGCCAGCAGCCCGCAGGGGAACACTGAAGCTTTCTTT. The rearrangement links TRBV5-1 to TRBJ1-1; D may be TRBD1 (5 bases). Trimming took 4 bases from V and 1 from J, leaving 8 bases between them. Looked up from germline, CDR1 is SGHRS and CDR2 is YFSETQ. The CDR3 totals 13 residues.